The 5 T cell receptor beta chains listed next were all sequenced from one sample in a study of regulatory T cells in long-lasting Graves disease. To make TCR beta libraries, researchers used iRepertoire HTBI primers and Arm-PCR of CDR3 regions. MiXCR, applied by TCRdb to the multiplex PCR reads, yields one record per CDR3 protein. The top ten hold over 7.5% of the sample, which has hundreds of thousands of distinct CDR3 sequences, roughly 12% seen once. Regarding time point: newly diagnosed GD, antithyroid drugs for less than 3 months. Making the TCR library involved RNA that had been extracted from PBMCs. These data are also associated with another study on T cells in Graves' hyperthyroidism and ophthalmopathy.

This specimen was peripheral blood mononuclear cells (PBMCs), taken at new diagnosis, from a patient treated with antithyroid drugs. The receptors were gathered from a man younger than 40 with Graves disease.

This clonotype was seen only a few times. The chain recombines TRBV27 with TRBJ1-5; 8 positions match TRBD1. Trimming at V came to 5 bases and at J to 9 bases, leaving 15 bases not matched to a gene. The length of the CDR3 is 16 residues. Per germline, CDR1 MNHEY and CDR2 SMNVEV (reference sequence). As DNA, the CDR3 is TGTGCCAGCAGTACCCGACAGGGGACCGGGGATGGGCCCCAGCATTTT. Encoded protein: CASSTRQGTGDGPQHF.

This clonotype has just a few counts. The V call is TRBV20-1, the J call TRBJ2-5; 12 bases agree with TRBD2. Unmatched junction bases numbered 4, after V lost 3 bases and J lost 5 bases. Germline CDR1 DFQATT, CDR2 SNEGSKA (reference sequence). The CDR3 totals 14 residues. The CDR3 coding sequence is TGCAGTGCTAGGGCGACTAGCGGGAGTGAGACCCAGTACTTC. Its translation: CSARATSGSETQYF.

This clonotype was seen many times. The rearrangement links TRBV12-3 or TRBV12-4 to TRBJ2-5, with a possible D match to TRBD2 (5 bases). This CDR3 has 15 amino acids. Trimming pared 8 bases from V and 5 bases from J, leaving 21 bases between. CDR3 protein: CASGVEGVLWETQYF. DNA for the CDR3: TGTGCCAGCGGCGTCGAGGGAGTACTTTGGGAGACCCAGTACTTC.

This clonotype has a count of ten or more. This rearrangement joins TRBV30 to TRBJ1-3; no clear D gene. CDR1 and CDR2 (germline): GTSNPN, SVGIG (reference sequence). There are 13 residues in the CDR3. Trimming left V 3 bases short and J 0 bases short, with 6 bases between. CDR3 residues: CAWSGSSGNTIYF. In DNA form, the CDR3 reads TGTGCCTGGAGCGGAAGCTCTGGAAACACCATATATTTT.

This clonotype was observed at least ten times. This chain uses TRBV6-1 with TRBJ2-3, with 8 bases fitting TRBD2. CDR1 and CDR2 (germline): MNHNS, SASEGT. J lost 1 base, V lost 6 bases, and 6 bases had no gene match. CDR3 length: 15 residues. In DNA form, the CDR3 reads TGTGCCAGCAGACGAGCGGGGGATGGCACAGATACGCAGTATTTT. It codes for CASRRAGDGTDTQYF.